This TCR beta chain was retrieved from a study of glioma-infiltrating T cells. Study conclusions and caveats: Only very few CDR3 sequences appeared in both tissue and blood. Gliomas, especially low-grade, showed above-expected tissue-blood divergence; non-neoplastic patients showed below.

Details on this clonotype: Its antigen remains unknown. A read error may produce the germline difference seen at one junction end.

The iRepertoire nested amplicon-rescue multiplex PCR amplified TCR alpha and beta CDR3s from RNA. Input was 100-400 ng of tissue mRNA or PBMC total RNA. TCRdb passed the multiplex PCR reads through MiXCR, listing each CDR3 protein once. The sample holds 150,000 to 200,000 distinct CDR3 sequences, around 40% seen once. This receptor was taken from a human donor with low-grade glioma or glioblastoma, undergoing nonglioma brain surgery, or in good health (not recorded which). Sequenced material: glioma tissue, nonneoplastic brain tissue, or PBMCs (not recorded which).

The CDR3 here is CASSPGHGDTQDF. The CDR3 nucleotides read TGTGCCAGCTCACCAGGACATGGAGATACCCAGGATTTT. This rearrangement joins TRBV18 to TRBJ2-3, with a tentative D call TRBD1 (5 bases). The CDR3 totals 13 residues. CDR1 KGHSH and CDR2 LQKENI come from the germline V gene.